This T cell receptor beta chain was obtained from a study of blood T cell repertoires in COVID-19. This clone was seen once. The CDR3 length is 19 residues. Trimming left V 3 bases short and J 7 bases short, with 30 bases between. CDR1 and CDR2 (germline): MNHEY, SMNVEV (reference sequence). Under the authors' procedure: The assay estimated nucleated cells by amplifying reference gene primers. Profiled with immunoSEQ multiplex PCR; TCRdb holds only in-frame clones, not every one. For V, J and clone size, that table is used; D and trimming come from the DNA. The sample records around 320,000 clones, 85% to 90% being singletons.

V gene TRBV27 combines with J gene TRBJ1-2, with a weak D call TRBD1 (6 bases). The receptor's source is a woman aged 30 to 39 with COVID-19, enrolled during active disease. Sequences were obtained from peripheral blood. CDR3 DNA: TGTGCCAGCAGTTTCCTCACTACAGGGTCTAAAGGTGGGCGAGGTGGCTACACCTTC. Protein product: CASSFLTTGSKGGRGGYTF.